This entry concerns a single T cell receptor (beta chain). What it binds is not known. This sample is drawn from a study of cytomegalovirus exposure and HLA in healthy donors. Findings and limits, study-wide: The authors listed 180 or so TCR beta chains as cytomegalovirus-associated.

With 4 bases clipped from V and 6 bases from J, the junction kept 5 bases outside the gene matches. Germline V lookup: CDR1 SEHNR, CDR2 FQNEAQ (reference sequence). This CDR3 has 15 residues. Primers: 60 Vbeta forward and 13 Jbeta reverse. TCRdb's table, derived via immunoSEQ multiplex PCR, lists solely in-frame clones and lacks some. The profile shows tens of thousands of clones, approximately 83% of them singletons. V is TRBV7-9 and J is TRBJ2-1; 11 bases agree with TRBD1. The sequence derives from a man aged 25 to 40 in good health and CMV-seronegative. Sample: PBMCs. The CDR3 is CASSSGQGGLNEQFF. As DNA, the CDR3 is TGTGCCAGCAGCTCGGGACAGGGGGGCCTCAATGAGCAGTTCTTC.